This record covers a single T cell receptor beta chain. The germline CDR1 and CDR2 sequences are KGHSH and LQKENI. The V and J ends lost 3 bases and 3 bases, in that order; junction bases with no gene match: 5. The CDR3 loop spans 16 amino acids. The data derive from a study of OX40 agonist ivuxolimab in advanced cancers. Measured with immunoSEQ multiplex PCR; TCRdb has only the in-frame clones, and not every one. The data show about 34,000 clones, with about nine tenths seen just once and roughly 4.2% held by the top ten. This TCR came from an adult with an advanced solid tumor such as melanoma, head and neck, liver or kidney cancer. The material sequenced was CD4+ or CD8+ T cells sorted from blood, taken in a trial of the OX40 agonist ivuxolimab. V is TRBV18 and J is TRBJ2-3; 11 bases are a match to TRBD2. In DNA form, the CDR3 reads TGTGCCAGCTCACCCCTAACTAGCGGGGGAACAGATACGCAGTATTTT. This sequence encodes CASSPLTSGGTDTQYF.